The sample holds a few counts of the clone carrying this T cell receptor (beta chain). What it binds is unknown. Profiled with immunoSEQ multiplex PCR; TCRdb holds only in-frame clones, not every one. The table has fewer than 70,000 clones, approximately 90% seen once; the top ten hold 4.9%. This sample was included in a study of T cell responses to AZD1222 COVID-19 vaccine. Looking at the study overall: Second-dose groups at about 4 or about 12 weeks were pooled. Study-wide points: Compared with day 0, the breadth and depth of the Spike-specific TCR repertoire rose significantly after two doses of AZD1222. Reportedly, nearly half the spike-specific TCRs target unmutated variant regions.

Trimming removed 6 bases from V and 0 bases from J; junction bases left unmatched: 8. The CDR3 is 16 residues long. The germline V gene encodes CDR1 SNHLY and CDR2 FYNNEI. The clonotype comes from an adult in good health. The chain links TRBV2 to TRBJ1-2, with 9 bases lining up with TRBD1. The sequenced sample was peripheral blood, obtained on day 0 of AZD1222 vaccination. The CDR3 protein is CASRGTGTDANYGYTF. CDR3 DNA sequence: TGTGCCAGCAGGGGGACAGGGACCGACGCTAACTATGGCTACACCTTC.